These 27 T cell receptor beta chains were sequenced from one sample in a study of blood T cells in healthy people across ages. With a J-beta primer mix and a sample-barcoded 5' primer, a second PCR ran about 7 to 12 cycles. Each CDR3 protein gets one entry after TCRdb re-called the 5' RACE reads with MiXCR. This table has roughly 500,000 distinct CDR3 sequences, less than 25% appearing once. This same sample was also taken into another study, of T cells of mothers and their children.

The sample comprised blood. These receptors all come from a boy aged 5-17 years in good health.

This clonotype was picked up a small number of times. Here the CDR3 reads CASSLGGPRGETQYF. CDR3 bases: TGTGCCAGCAGCTTGGGAGGTCCTCGAGGGGAGACCCAGTACTTC. The genes are TRBV5-6 and TRBJ2-5; D might be TRBD2 (5 bases). Per germline, CDR1 SGHDT and CDR2 YYEEEE. V was shortened by 0 bases and J by 5 bases, with 14 bases between the two germline ends. This CDR3 spans 15 amino acids.

The table lists this clonotype with a few counts. This chain connects TRBV7-9 to TRBJ2-2; either TRBD1 or TRBD2 may fit D (5 bases each). Germline CDR1 SEHNR, CDR2 FQNEAQ (reference sequence). The CDR3 extends over 18 amino acids. V was shortened by 4 bases and J by 5 bases, with 23 bases between the two germline ends. CDR3 in DNA: TGTGCCAGCAGCTATTGGGACCCGGTTTACGTGAGGACCGGGGAGCTGTTTTTT. Translation gives CASSYWDPVYVRTGELFF.

The chain joins TRBV4-3 to TRBJ2-7, with TRBD2 matching over 7 bases. Germline V lookup: CDR1 LGHNA, CDR2 YSLEER. The length of the CDR3 is 18 residues. Trimming removed 0 bases from V and 4 bases from J; junction bases left unmatched: 15. CDR3 loop: CASSQDFPRGVIGYEQYF. DNA for the CDR3: TGCGCCAGCAGCCAAGATTTTCCACGGGGGGTTATAGGGTACGAGCAGTACTTC.

This clonotype was seen a few times. V gene TRBV7-9 combines with J gene TRBJ2-7; D perhaps matches TRBD1 (6 bases). Germline-derived CDR1 and CDR2 are SEHNR and FQNEAQ (reference sequence). The V end lost 1 base, the J end lost 0 bases, and 13 bases lay between the germline ends. The CDR3 length is 16 residues. DNA for the CDR3: TGTGCCAGCAGCTTAGGGCGGCAGGGGTTCTCCTACGAGCAGTACTTC. It encodes CASSLGRQGFSYEQYF.

In DNA form, the CDR3 reads TGTGCCAGCAGCGGAGGGGGGAAGCCTACCTACGAGCAGTACTTC. The encoded protein is CASSGGGKPTYEQYF. The chain is built from TRBV11-2 and TRBJ2-7; D could derive from TRBD1 or TRBD2 (6 bases each). Germline V gene sequence: CDR1 SGHAT, CDR2 FQNNGV. The length of the CDR3 is 15 residues. Trimming took 5 bases from V and 2 from J, leaving 16 bases between them.

This clonotype has a handful of counts. This chain joins TRBV7-2 and TRBJ2-7, with 8 bases aligning to TRBD1. Germline-derived CDR1 and CDR2 are SGHTA and FQGNSA. After removal of 5 bases from V and 4 bases from J, the junction contained 10 bases not matched to a gene. The CDR3 covers 15 residues. The DNA of the CDR3 is TGTGCCAGCAGCGTGCAGGGGGCTATGAGGTACGAGCAGTACTTC. This translates into CASSVQGAMRYEQYF.

CDR3 residues: CASSIPSPPQETQYF. CDR3 DNA: TGCGCCAGCAGCATCCCAAGCCCCCCACAAGAGACCCAGTACTTC. The V and J genes are TRBV5-1 and TRBJ2-5; D not resolved. Germline V gene lookup returns CDR1 SGHRS and CDR2 YFSETQ. CDR3 size: 15 residues. V lost 4 bases to trimming and J lost 2 bases, with 15 bases between them. Looking up the rest from reference TRBV5-1 and TRBJ2-5 gives the full variable domain: KAGVTQTPRYLIKTRGQQVTLSCSPISGHRSVSWYQQTPGQGLQFLFEYFSETQRNKGNFPGRFSGRQFSNSRSEMNVSTLELGDSALYLCASSIPSPPQETQYFGPGTRLLVL.

This clonotype was recorded a few times. The chain employs TRBV5-1 and TRBJ1-2; no clear D. This CDR3 comprises 14 residues. V was shortened by 1 base and J by 0 bases, with 7 bases between the two germline ends. Germline assignment: CDR1 SGHRS and CDR2 YFSETQ. The CDR3, as DNA: TGCGCCAGCAGCTTGATCAAGGCTAACTATGGCTACACCTTC. It specifies CASSLIKANYGYTF.

The rearrangement links TRBV28 to TRBJ2-5; D is undetermined. The CDR3 sequence is 15 residues long. Trimming removed 1 base at V and 2 bases at J, with 11 bases between. Germline-derived CDR1 and CDR2 are MDHEN and SYDVKM. In nucleotides, the CDR3 is TGTGCCAGCAGTTTATTGGGGTGGCAGCAAGAGACCCAGTACTTC. Protein product: CASSLLGWQQETQYF.

V and J are TRBV18 and TRBJ1-2; D ambiguous. There are 16 residues in the CDR3. V lost 1 base, J lost 0 bases, and 12 bases lay in between. Germline-derived CDR1 and CDR2 are KGHSH and LQKENI. The CDR3 sequence: CASSPRRYSSNYGYTF. Written as DNA, the CDR3 is TGTGCCAGCTCACCACGGCGGTACAGCTCTAACTATGGCTACACCTTC. The whole variable domain, remainder taken from reference TRBV18 and TRBJ1-2, is NAGVMQNPRHLVRRRGQEARLRCSPMKGHSHVYWYRQLPEEGLKFMVYLQKENIIDESGMPKERFSAEFPKEGPSILRIQQVVRGDSAAYFCASSPRRYSSNYGYTFGSGTRLTVV.

The CDR3 is CASTDRGRHAGANVLTF. CDR3 bases: TGTGCCAGTACGGACAGGGGGCGGCACGCTGGGGCCAACGTCCTGACTTTC. This chain joins TRBV19 and TRBJ2-6, with 11 bases matching TRBD1. Trimming removed 7 bases from V and 2 bases from J; junction bases left unmatched: 7. There are 17 residues in the CDR3. Per the germline V gene, CDR1 is LNHDA and CDR2 is SQIVND (reference sequence).

The CDR3 loop reads CASVKELGAGELFF. CDR3 in DNA: TGTGCCAGCGTAAAAGAACTGGGGGCCGGGGAGCTGTTTTTT. This chain uses TRBV12-3 or TRBV12-4 with TRBJ2-2; TRBD1 or TRBD2 may be the D gene (5 bases each). The CDR3 runs to 14 residues. The ends were cut back, 8 bases at V and 6 bases at J, with 16 bases in the middle.

This sequence joins TRBV4-2 and TRBJ1-2; 7 nucleotides agree with TRBD1. The CDR3 sequence is 14 residues long. J lost 0 bases, V lost 7 bases, and 5 bases had no gene match. In germline, CDR1 is LGHNA, CDR2 YNFKEQ. The CDR3, as DNA: TGTGCCAGCACCAGTGGGACAGCTAACTATGGCTACACCTTC. Amino acid sequence: CASTSGTANYGYTF.

This clonotype was counted a few times. V is TRBV28 and J is TRBJ2-5, with 7 bases matching TRBD2. The CDR3 loop spans 15 amino acids. Germline V gene lookup returns CDR1 MDHEN and CDR2 SYDVKM. J lost 5 bases, V lost 5 bases, and 11 bases had no gene match. The CDR3 spells CASSPASGTGETQYF. Here the CDR3 DNA reads TGTGCCAGCAGTCCGGCGAGCGGGACGGGCGAGACCCAGTACTTC.

V is TRBV28 and J is TRBJ1-1; no definite D call. CDR1 is MDHEN, CDR2 SYDVKM, per germline. Trimming removed 7 bases from V and 9 bases from J, with 12 bases in between. The CDR3 extends over 11 amino acids. As DNA, the CDR3 is TGTGCCAGCATCCTTAGGAGTAAAGCTTTCTTT. Translated, it gives CASILRSKAFF.

The rearrangement links TRBV19 to TRBJ2-3; D may be TRBD2 (5 bases). V lost 3 bases and J 4 bases, leaving 14 bases between the germline ends. The CDR3 loop spans 15 amino acids. In germline, CDR1 is LNHDA, CDR2 SQIVND (reference sequence). The CDR3 spells CASSIGRRRPDTQYF. CDR3 nucleotides: TGTGCCAGTAGTATCGGACGGAGGCGGCCAGATACGCAGTATTTT.

The chain links TRBV5-1 to TRBJ2-4; 11 nucleotides align to TRBD2. Looked up from germline, CDR1 is SGHRS and CDR2 is YFSETQ. The CDR3 has 17 residues. The trim removed 0 bases at V and 5 bases at J, leaving 7 bases unmatched. This CDR3 is CASSLGLAGLVENIQYF. CDR3 bases: TGCGCCAGCAGCTTGGGACTAGCGGGGCTGGTGGAAAACATTCAGTACTTC.

A few counts support this clonotype. The chain is built from TRBV2 and TRBJ2-2; TRBD2 aligns across 12 bases. V dropped 0 bases and J dropped 4; count of bases not matched to a gene: 6. Germline CDR1 reads SNHLY; CDR2 reads FYNNEI. This CDR3 region has 18 residues. The CDR3 sequence: CASSEAQTSGSRTGELFF. The CDR3 nucleotides read TGTGCCAGCAGTGAAGCGCAGACTAGCGGGAGTCGCACCGGGGAGCTGTTTTTT.

This clonotype was picked up many times. DNA of the CDR3: TGCAGTGCTAGTCGACTAGCGGGGGGGAATTGGCAGTACTTC. It codes for CSASRLAGGNWQYF. The V gene is TRBV20-1, the J gene TRBJ2-7, with TRBD2 matching 14 bases. V was clipped by 3 bases and J by 9 bases; unmatched bases: 7. Per the germline V gene, CDR1 is DFQATT and CDR2 is SNEGSKA (reference sequence). The CDR3 contains 14 residues.

The chain links TRBV28 to TRBJ1-5; a weak D match, TRBD1 (5 bases). The CDR3 has 14 residues. V was trimmed by 6 bases and J by 8 bases, leaving 17 bases between them. CDR1 and CDR2 (germline): MDHEN, SYDVKM. The CDR3 nucleotides read TGTGCCAGCAGGTCGGGGCAGGGCAGTGAGCCCCAGCATTTT. Translated: CASRSGQGSEPQHF.

This clonotype was observed a handful of times. The genes are TRBV27 and TRBJ2-5; 7 nucleotides match TRBD1. With V trimmed by 6 bases and J by 4 bases, 8 bases remained unmatched. CDR3 length: 14 amino acids. Germline V CDR1 and CDR2: MNHEY, SMNVEV (reference sequence). In nucleotides, the CDR3 is TGTGCCAGCAGGCAAAAGGGGGCAGGAGAGACCCAGTACTTC. Translated, it gives CASRQKGAGETQYF.

This clonotype was detected many times. The rearrangement joins TRBV12-3 or TRBV12-4 to TRBJ2-3; 7 bases align to TRBD2. The CDR3 sequence is 15 residues long. With V trimmed by 3 bases and J by 0 bases, 3 bases remained unmatched. CDR3 in amino acids: CASSLGGGSTDTQYF. The CDR3 region has the DNA TGTGCCAGCAGTTTGGGGGGGGGTAGCACAGATACGCAGTATTTT.

The chain carries TRBV7-2 and TRBJ1-1; a possible D gene is TRBD1 (6 bases). Germline V gives CDR1 SGHTA, CDR2 FQGNSA. Trimming stripped 2 bases from V and 8 bases from J, with 9 bases between. The CDR3 has 12 amino acids. The CDR3 DNA reads as TGTGCCAGCAGCTTACGGACAGCAGAAGCTTTCTTT. Its translation is CASSLRTAEAFF. Looking up the rest from reference TRBV7-2 and TRBJ1-1 gives the full variable domain: GAGVSQSPSNKVTEKGKDVELRCDPISGHTALYWYRQSLGQGLEFLIYFQGNSAPDKSGLPSDRFSAERTGGSVSTLTIQRTQQEDSAVYLCASSLRTAEAFFGQGTRLTVV.

This clonotype has just a few counts. This chain uses TRBV4-3 with TRBJ2-3; possibly TRBD2 for D (6 bases). This CDR3 has 16 residues. Looked up from germline, CDR1 is LGHNA and CDR2 is YSLEER. V dropped 0 bases and J dropped 1 base, with 11 bases sitting between them. CDR3 sequence reads: CASSQDRREGTDTQYF. CDR3 in DNA: TGCGCCAGCAGCCAAGATAGAAGGGAGGGCACAGATACGCAGTATTTT.

This clonotype was counted a single time. The J gene is TRBJ1-1, the V gene TRBV12-3 or TRBV12-4, with D unclear. The CDR3 runs 14 residues. V was shortened by 6 bases and J by 2 bases, with 13 bases between the two germline ends. The CDR3 spells CASSVRRANTEAFF. The DNA for the CDR3 is TGTGCCAGCAGCGTCCGACGGGCCAACACTGAAGCTTTCTTT.

Worth noting for this clonotype: One junction end disagrees with the germline gene, perhaps due to a read error. V and J are TRBV20-1 and TRBJ2-2, with 9 nucleotides matching TRBD1. The CDR3 has 15 residues. In germline, CDR1 is DFQATT, CDR2 SNEGSKA (reference sequence). In nucleotides, the CDR3 is TGCCGTGCTAGAGCGGGACAGGGAGGTCCCGGGGAGCTGTTTTTT. Residues: CRARAGQGGPGELFF.

V gene TRBV20-1 combines with J gene TRBJ1-2; D remains ambiguous. The CDR3 loop spans 13 amino acids. Looked up from germline, CDR1 is DFQATT and CDR2 is SNEGSKA (reference sequence). V was trimmed by 7 bases and J by 5 bases, leaving 17 bases between them. CDR3 nucleotides: TGCAGTGGACGGACGGATACCCTGTATGGCTACACCTTC. This codes for CSGRTDTLYGYTF.